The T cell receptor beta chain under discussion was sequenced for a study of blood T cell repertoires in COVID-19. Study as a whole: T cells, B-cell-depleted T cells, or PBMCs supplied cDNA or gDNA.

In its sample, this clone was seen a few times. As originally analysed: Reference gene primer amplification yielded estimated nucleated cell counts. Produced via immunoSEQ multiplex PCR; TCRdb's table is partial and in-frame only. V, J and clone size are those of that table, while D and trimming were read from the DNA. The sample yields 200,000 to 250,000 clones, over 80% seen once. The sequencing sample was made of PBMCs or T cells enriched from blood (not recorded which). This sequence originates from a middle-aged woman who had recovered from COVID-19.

The DNA of the CDR3 is TGTGCCAGCAGACCGGGTAGGGGGTTCGGGGAGCTGTTTTTT. It yields the protein CASRPGRGFGELFF. This chain connects TRBV6-5 to TRBJ2-2; D is perhaps TRBD1 (6 bases). The V gene's germline CDR1 is MNHEY and CDR2 SVGAGI. Trimming shortened V by 6 bases and J by 7 bases, and 15 bases separated the two germline ends. CDR3 length: 14 residues.